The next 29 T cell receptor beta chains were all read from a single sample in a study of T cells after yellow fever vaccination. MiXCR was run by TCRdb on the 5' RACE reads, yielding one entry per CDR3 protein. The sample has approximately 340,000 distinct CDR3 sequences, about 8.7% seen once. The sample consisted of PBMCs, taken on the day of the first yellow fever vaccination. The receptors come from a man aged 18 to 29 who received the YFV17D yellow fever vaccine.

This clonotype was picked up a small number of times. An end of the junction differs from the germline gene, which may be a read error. The CDR3 region is CAISYSGDVLFF. The CDR3 region has the DNA TGTGCCATCAGTTATAGCGGGGACGTCCTGTTCTTC. This sequence joins TRBV10-3 and TRBJ2-7, with TRBD2 matching over 8 bases. Germline lookup yields CDR1 ENHRY and CDR2 SYGVKD. The CDR3 has 12 residues.

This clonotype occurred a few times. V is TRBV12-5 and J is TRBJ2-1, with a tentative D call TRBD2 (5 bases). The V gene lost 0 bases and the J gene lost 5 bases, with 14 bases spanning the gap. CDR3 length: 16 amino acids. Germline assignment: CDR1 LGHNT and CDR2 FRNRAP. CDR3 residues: CASGLVPRRPDNEQFF. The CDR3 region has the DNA TGTGCTAGTGGTTTGGTACCGCGGAGGCCGGACAATGAGCAGTTCTTC.

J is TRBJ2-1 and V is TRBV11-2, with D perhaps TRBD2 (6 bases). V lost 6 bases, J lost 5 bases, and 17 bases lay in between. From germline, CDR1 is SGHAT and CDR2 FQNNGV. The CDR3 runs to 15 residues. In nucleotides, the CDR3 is TGTGCCAGCAGTCCAGGCTGGGACTTAAACAATGAGCAGTTCTTC. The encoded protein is CASSPGWDLNNEQFF. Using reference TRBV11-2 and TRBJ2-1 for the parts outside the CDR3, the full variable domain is EAGVAQSPRYKIIEKRQSVAFWCNPISGHATLYWYQQILGQGPKLLIQFQNNGVVDDSQLPKDRFSAERLKGVDSTLKIQPAKLEDSAVYLCASSPGWDLNNEQFFGPGTRLTVL.

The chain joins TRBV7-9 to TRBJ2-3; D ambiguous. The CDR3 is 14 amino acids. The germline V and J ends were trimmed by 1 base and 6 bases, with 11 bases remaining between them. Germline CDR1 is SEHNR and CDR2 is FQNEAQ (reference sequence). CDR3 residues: CASSLVVGSDTQYF. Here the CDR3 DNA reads TGTGCCAGCAGCTTAGTCGTGGGATCGGATACGCAGTATTTT.

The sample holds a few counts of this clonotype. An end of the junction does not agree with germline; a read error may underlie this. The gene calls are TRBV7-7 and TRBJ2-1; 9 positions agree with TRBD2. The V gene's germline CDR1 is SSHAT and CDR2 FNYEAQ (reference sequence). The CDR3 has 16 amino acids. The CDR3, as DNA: TGTGCTAGCAGCTCCCTGGCGGGGGGGCCCTACAATGAGCAGTTCTTC. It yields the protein CASSSLAGGPYNEQFF.

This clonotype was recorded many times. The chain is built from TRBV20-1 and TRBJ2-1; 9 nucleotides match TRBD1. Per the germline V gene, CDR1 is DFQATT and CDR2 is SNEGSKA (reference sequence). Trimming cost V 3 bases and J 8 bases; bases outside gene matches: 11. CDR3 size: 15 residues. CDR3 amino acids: CSASGHRGHFDEQFF. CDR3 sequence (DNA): TGCAGTGCTAGCGGCCACAGGGGGCATTTTGATGAGCAGTTCTTC.

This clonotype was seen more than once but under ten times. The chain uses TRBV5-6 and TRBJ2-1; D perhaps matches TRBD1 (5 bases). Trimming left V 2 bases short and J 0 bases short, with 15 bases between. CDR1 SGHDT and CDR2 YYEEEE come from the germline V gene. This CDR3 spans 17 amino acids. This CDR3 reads CASSLSGRRASYNEQFF. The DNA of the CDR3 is TGTGCCAGCAGCTTATCCGGTCGCAGGGCCTCCTACAATGAGCAGTTCTTC.

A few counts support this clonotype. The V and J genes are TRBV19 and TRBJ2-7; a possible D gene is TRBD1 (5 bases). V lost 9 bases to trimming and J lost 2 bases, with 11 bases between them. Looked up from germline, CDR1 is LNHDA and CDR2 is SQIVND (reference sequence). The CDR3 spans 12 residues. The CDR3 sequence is CAREDRAYEQYV. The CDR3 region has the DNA TGTGCCAGAGAAGACAGAGCCTACGAGCAGTACGTC.

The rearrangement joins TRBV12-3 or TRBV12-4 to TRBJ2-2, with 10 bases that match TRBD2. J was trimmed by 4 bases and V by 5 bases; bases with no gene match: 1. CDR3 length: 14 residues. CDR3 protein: CASSSGGATGELFF. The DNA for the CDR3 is TGTGCCAGCAGTAGCGGGGGGGCCACCGGGGAGCTGTTTTTT.

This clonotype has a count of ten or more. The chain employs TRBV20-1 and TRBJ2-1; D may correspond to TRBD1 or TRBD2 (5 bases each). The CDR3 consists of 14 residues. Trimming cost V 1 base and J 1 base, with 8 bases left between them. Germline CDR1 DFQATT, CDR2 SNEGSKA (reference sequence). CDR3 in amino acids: CSARVGGSYNEQFF. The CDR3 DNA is TGCAGTGCTAGAGTTGGGGGATCCTACAATGAGCAGTTCTTC.

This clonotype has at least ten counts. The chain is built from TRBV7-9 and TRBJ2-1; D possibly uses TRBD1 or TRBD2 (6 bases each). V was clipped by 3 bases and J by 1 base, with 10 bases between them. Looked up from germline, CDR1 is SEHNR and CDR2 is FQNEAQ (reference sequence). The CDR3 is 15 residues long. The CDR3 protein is CASSLEGESYNEQFF. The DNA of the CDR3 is TGTGCCAGCAGCTTGGAGGGGGAGTCCTACAATGAGCAGTTCTTC. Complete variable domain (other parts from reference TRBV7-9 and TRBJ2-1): DTGVSQNPRHKITKRGQNVTFRCDPISEHNRLYWYRQTLGQGPEFLTYFQNEAQLEKSRLLSDRFSAERPKGSFSTLEIQRTEQGDSAMYLCASSLEGESYNEQFFGPGTRLTVL.

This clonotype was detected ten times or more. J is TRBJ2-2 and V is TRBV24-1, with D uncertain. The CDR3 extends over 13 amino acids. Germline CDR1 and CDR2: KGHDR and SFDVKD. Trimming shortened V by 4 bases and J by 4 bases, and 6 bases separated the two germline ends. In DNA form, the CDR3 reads TGTGCCACCAGTGACAGGTTCACCGGGGAGCTGTTTTTT. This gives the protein CATSDRFTGELFF.

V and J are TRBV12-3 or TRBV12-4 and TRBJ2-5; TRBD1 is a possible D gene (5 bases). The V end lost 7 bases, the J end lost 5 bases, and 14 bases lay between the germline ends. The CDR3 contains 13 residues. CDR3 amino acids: CASTVGGAETQYF. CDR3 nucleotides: TGTGCCAGCACCGTCGGTGGGGCGGAGACCCAGTACTTC.

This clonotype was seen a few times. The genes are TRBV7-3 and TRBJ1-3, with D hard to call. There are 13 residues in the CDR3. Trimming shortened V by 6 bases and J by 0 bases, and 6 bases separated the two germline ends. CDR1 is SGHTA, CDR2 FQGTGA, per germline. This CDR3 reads CASSADSGNTIYF. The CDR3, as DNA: TGTGCCAGCAGTGCAGACTCTGGAAACACCATATATTTT.

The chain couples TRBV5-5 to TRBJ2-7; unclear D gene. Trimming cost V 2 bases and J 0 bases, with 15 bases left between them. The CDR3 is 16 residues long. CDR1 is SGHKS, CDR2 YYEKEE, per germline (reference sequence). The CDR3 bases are TGTGCCAGCAGCTTCGAGACCGGATTGAGCTCCTACGAGCAGTACTTC. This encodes CASSFETGLSSYEQYF. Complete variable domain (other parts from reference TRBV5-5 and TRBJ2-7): DAGVTQSPTHLIKTRGQQVTLRCSPISGHKSVSWYQQVLGQGPQFIFQYYEKEERGRGNFPDRFSARQFPNYSSELNVNALLLGDSALYLCASSFETGLSSYEQYFGPGTRLTVT.

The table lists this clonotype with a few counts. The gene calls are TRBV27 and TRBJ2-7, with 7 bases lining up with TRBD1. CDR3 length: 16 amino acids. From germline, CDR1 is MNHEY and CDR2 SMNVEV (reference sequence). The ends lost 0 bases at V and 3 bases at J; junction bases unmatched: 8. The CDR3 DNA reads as TGTGCCAGCAGTTTATCTGAGGGGGCGTCTAGCTACGAGCAGTACTTC. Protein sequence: CASSLSEGASSYEQYF.

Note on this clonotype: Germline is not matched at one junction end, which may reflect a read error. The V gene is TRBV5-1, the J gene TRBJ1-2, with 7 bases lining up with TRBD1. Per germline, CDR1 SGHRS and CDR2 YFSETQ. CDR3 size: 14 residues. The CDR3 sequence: CASSLRGGGRGSTF. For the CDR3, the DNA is TGCGCCAGCAGCTTGAGAGGGGGCGGAAGGGGCTCCACCTTC.

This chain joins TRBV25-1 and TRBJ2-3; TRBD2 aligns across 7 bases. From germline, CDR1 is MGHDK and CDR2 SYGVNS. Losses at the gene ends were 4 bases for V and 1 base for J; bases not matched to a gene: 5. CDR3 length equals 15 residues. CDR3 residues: CASSGQAGRTDTQYF. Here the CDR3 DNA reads TGTGCCAGCAGTGGACAAGCGGGGCGCACAGATACGCAGTATTTT.

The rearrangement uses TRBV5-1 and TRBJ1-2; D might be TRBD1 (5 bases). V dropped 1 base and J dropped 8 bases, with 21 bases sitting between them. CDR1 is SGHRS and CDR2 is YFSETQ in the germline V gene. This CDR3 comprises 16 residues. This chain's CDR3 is CASSLWSGSRVRGYTF. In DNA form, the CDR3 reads TGCGCCAGCAGCTTGTGGTCGGGTAGCAGGGTTCGCGGCTACACCTTC.

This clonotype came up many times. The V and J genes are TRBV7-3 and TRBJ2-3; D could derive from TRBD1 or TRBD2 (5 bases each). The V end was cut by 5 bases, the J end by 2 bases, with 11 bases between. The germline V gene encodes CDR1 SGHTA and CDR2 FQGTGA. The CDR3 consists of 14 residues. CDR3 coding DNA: TGTGCCAGCAGCCGGCGAGGGGTCACAGATACGCAGTATTTT. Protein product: CASSRRGVTDTQYF.

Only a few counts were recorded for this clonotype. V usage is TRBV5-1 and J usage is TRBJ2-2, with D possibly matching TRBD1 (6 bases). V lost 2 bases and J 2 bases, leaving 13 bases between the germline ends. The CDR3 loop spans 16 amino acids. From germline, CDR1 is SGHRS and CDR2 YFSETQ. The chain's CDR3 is CASSFSGTPNTGELFF. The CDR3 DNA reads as TGCGCCAGCAGCTTCTCCGGGACACCCAACACCGGGGAGCTGTTTTTT.

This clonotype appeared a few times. CDR3 protein: CASSLTRTGNTEAFF. As DNA, the CDR3 is TGTGCCAGCAGTCTCACACGGACGGGGAACACTGAAGCTTTCTTT. The chain uses TRBV6-1 and TRBJ1-1; D ambiguous. This CDR3 is built from 15 residues. Germline CDR1 MNHNS, CDR2 SASEGT. Trimming removed 5 bases at V and 1 base at J, with 14 bases between.

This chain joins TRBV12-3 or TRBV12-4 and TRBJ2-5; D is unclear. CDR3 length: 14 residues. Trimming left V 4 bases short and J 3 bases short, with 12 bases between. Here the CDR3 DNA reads TGTGCCAGCAGTTACACCACCTACGAAGAGACCCAGTACTTC. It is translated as CASSYTTYEETQYF.

CDR3 sequence reads: CASSVSPREEKLFF. As DNA, the CDR3 is TGTGCCAGCAGCGTAAGTCCTAGGGAGGAAAAACTGTTTTTT. The chain employs TRBV9 and TRBJ1-4, with D unclear. This CDR3 is built from 14 residues. Germline-derived CDR1 and CDR2 are SGDLS and YYNGEE. Trimming cost V 1 base and J 8 bases, with 12 bases left between them.

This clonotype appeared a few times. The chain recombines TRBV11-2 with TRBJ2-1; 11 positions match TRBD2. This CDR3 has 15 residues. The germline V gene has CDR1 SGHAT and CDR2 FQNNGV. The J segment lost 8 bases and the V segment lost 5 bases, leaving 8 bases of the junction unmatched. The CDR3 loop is CASSTSSGGFHEQFF. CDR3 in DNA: TGTGCCAGCAGCACTTCTAGCGGGGGGTTTCATGAGCAGTTCTTC.

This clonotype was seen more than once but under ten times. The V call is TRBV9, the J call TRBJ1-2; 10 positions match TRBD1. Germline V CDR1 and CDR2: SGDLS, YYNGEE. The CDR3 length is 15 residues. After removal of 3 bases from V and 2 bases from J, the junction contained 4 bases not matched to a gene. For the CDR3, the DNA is TGTGCCAGCAGCGCGGGACAGGGGAGCAACTATGGCTACACCTTC. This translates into CASSAGQGSNYGYTF.

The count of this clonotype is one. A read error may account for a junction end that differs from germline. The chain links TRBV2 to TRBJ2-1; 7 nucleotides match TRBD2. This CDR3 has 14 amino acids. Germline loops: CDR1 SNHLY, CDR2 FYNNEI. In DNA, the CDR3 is TGTGCCAGCAGTGACGTAGCTGGGACTACCGACGAAGGTTTC. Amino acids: CASSDVAGTTDEGF.

Here the CDR3 reads CASSTSPRGTGELFF. The DNA of the CDR3 is TGTGCCAGCAGTACGTCCCCGAGGGGAACCGGGGAGCTGTTTTTT. V and J are TRBV6-1 and TRBJ2-2; D might be TRBD1 or TRBD2, each matching 5 bases. Germline V gene lookup returns CDR1 MNHNS and CDR2 SASEGT. Trimming pared 5 bases from V and 5 bases from J, leaving 15 bases between. The CDR3 loop spans 15 amino acids.

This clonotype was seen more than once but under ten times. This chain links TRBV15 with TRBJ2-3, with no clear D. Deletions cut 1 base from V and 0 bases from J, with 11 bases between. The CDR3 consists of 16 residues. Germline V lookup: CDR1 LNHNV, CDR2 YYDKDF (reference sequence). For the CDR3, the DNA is TGTGCCACCAGCAGAGGGGCGGAAACTAGCACAGATACGCAGTATTTT. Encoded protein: CATSRGAETSTDTQYF.